This T cell receptor (beta chain) emerged from a study of blood T cells in healthy people across ages. Trimming shortened V by 4 bases and J by 6 bases, and 16 bases separated the two germline ends. This CDR3 comprises 14 residues. CDR1 and CDR2 from the germline V gene are DFQATT and SNEGSKA (reference sequence). A second PCR of 7 to 11 cycles used a sample-barcoded 5' primer and a J-beta primer mix. MiXCR, applied by TCRdb to the 5' RACE reads, yields one record per CDR3 protein. The sample has fewer than 900,000 distinct CDR3 sequences; over 45% are singletons. In this sample, this clonotype turned up a few times.

This sequence joins TRBV20-1 and TRBJ2-1, with a tentative D call TRBD2 (6 bases). The receptor comes from a woman between 55 and 75 years old in good health. The sample comprised blood. Written as DNA, the CDR3 is TGCAGTGCTAACCGGGCTAGCGCCATCAATGAGCAGTTCTTC. This sequence encodes CSANRASAINEQFF.